The clone carrying this T cell receptor (beta chain) was counted ten times or more. Antigen unknown. There are 15 residues in the CDR3. Per germline, CDR1 KGHDR and CDR2 SFDVKD. Trimming at V came to 0 bases and at J to 4 bases, leaving 2 bases not matched to a gene. These data belong to a study of T-cell reconstitution after alpha-beta-depleted transplantation in children. General study results and limits: Once a year had passed after transplant, T-cell counts and diversity came mostly from newly produced T cells.

The TCRbeta library was prepared with unique molecular identifiers. TCRdb processed the PCR reads anew with MiXCR; each CDR3 protein has one entry. The sample yields hundreds of thousands of distinct CDR3 sequences, 6.5% to 9% seen once. J is TRBJ2-5 and V is TRBV24-1; 9 bases map to TRBD1. The origin of this receptor is a male patient under 18 who had a stem cell transplant for acute lymphoblastic leukemia, so the T cells may come from the graft donor. This sample comprised PBMCs, mostly from graft donor cells, obtained 180 days after TCRalphabeta/CD19-depleted stem cell transplant. Here the CDR3 reads CATSDLPDRGETQYF. Written as DNA, the CDR3 is TGTGCCACCAGTGATTTGCCGGACAGGGGAGAGACCCAGTACTTC.